This passage covers 21 T cell receptor beta chains from one sample sequenced in a study of T cells in tumors and immune-related adverse events. Clones were sequenced by immunoSEQ multiplex PCR, and TCRdb holds only the in-frame ones, with some missing. The profile shows about 8,600 clones, around 94% of them singletons. The material sequenced was lymph node tissue, taken from a patient treated with anti-PD-1 therapy. The origin of the receptors is a female donor with metastatic renal cell carcinoma.

In regard to this clone: At one end, the junction sequence differs from germline, possibly due to a read error. CDR3 sequence: CASSYSGAQTYEQYF. CDR3 in DNA: TGTGCCAGCAGCTACTCCGGGGCCCAAACCTACGAGCAGTACTTC. The chain links TRBV6-5 to TRBJ2-7; D tentatively reads TRBD1 or TRBD2 (5 bases each). The CDR3 sequence is 15 residues long. Germline V lookup: CDR1 MNHEY, CDR2 SVGAGI.

The gene calls are TRBV5-4 and TRBJ2-1, with a possible D match to TRBD1 (6 bases). Germline loops: CDR1 SGHNT, CDR2 YYREEE (reference sequence). Trimming took 1 base from V and 6 from J, leaving 14 bases between them. The CDR3 has 15 residues. The CDR3 reads CASSLSIRGGNEQFF. DNA for the CDR3: TGTGCCAGCAGCTTGTCCATCAGGGGTGGCAATGAGCAGTTCTTC.

The rearrangement joins TRBV11-2 to TRBJ1-1, with D possibly TRBD1 on 5 matching bases. V lost 6 bases and J 0 bases, leaving 20 bases between the germline ends. The CDR3 is 17 amino acids. The V gene's germline CDR1 is SGHAT and CDR2 FQNNGV. The CDR3 loop is CASSLGGAGYLNTEAFF. For the CDR3, the DNA is TGTGCCAGCAGTCTAGGAGGGGCAGGGTACTTGAACACTGAAGCTTTCTTT.

This rearrangement joins TRBV11-3 to TRBJ2-2; 8 bases agree with TRBD1. The V gene's germline CDR1 is SGHNT and CDR2 YENEEA. The CDR3 contains 16 residues. The junction had 7 bases not matched to a gene; V was cut back by 3 bases and J by 4 bases. The DNA of the CDR3 is TGTGCCAGCAGCTTGTGGGGACAGGTGGGCACCGGGGAGCTGTTTTTT. Encoded protein: CASSLWGQVGTGELFF.

V usage is TRBV5-1 and J usage is TRBJ2-5; D possibly corresponds to TRBD1 (7 bases). The ends were cut back, 7 bases at V and 2 bases at J, with 21 bases in the middle. CDR1 and CDR2 (germline): SGHRS, YFSETQ. This CDR3 region has 16 residues. CDR3 coding DNA: TGCGCCAGCGCGGGGTCACTGGTCAGGGGGCAAGAGACCCAGTACTTC. Translation gives CASAGSLVRGQETQYF.

CDR3 DNA sequence: TGTGCCAGCAGCTCCAGACTAGACAATGAGCAGTTCTTC. This codes for CASSSRLDNEQFF. The rearrangement uses TRBV11-2 and TRBJ2-1, with TRBD2 as a possible D gene (6 bases). The CDR3 loop spans 13 amino acids. V was pared by 4 bases and J by 5 bases, with 9 bases between. In germline, CDR1 is SGHAT, CDR2 FQNNGV.

This sequence joins TRBV7-2 and TRBJ2-7, with TRBD2 identical over 13 bases. V gave up 4 bases and J gave up 2 bases; unmatched junction bases: 8. Germline V CDR1 and CDR2: SGHTA, FQGNSA. This CDR3 has 17 residues. CDR3 DNA: TGTGCCAGCAGCTATGGGACTAGCGGGGCTATGCCCTACGAGCAGTACTTC. Protein product: CASSYGTSGAMPYEQYF.

The gene calls are TRBV2 and TRBJ1-1; D uncertain. The CDR3 has 12 amino acids. Trimming pared 1 base from V and 3 bases from J, leaving 3 bases between. Germline V CDR1 and CDR2: SNHLY, FYNNEI. The CDR3 reads CASSEEYTEAFF. CDR3 nucleotides: TGTGCCAGCAGTGAAGAATACACTGAAGCTTTCTTT.

CDR3 bases: TGTGCCAGCAGCTTGGGAGCTAGGTTTACCTACAATGAGCAGTTCTTC. The encoded protein is CASSLGARFTYNEQFF. This chain connects TRBV5-5 to TRBJ2-1; D not certain. In germline, CDR1 is SGHKS, CDR2 YYEKEE (reference sequence). This CDR3 contains 16 residues. Trimming pared 0 bases from V and 2 bases from J, leaving 12 bases between.

CDR3 protein: CASSYSRQPSNQPQHF. The CDR3 DNA is TGTGCCAGCAGTTACTCTAGACAGCCCAGCAATCAGCCCCAGCATTTT. The chain recombines TRBV6-6 with TRBJ1-5, with D tentatively TRBD1 (5 bases). Germline CDR1 MNHNY, CDR2 SVGAGI (reference sequence). Deletions cut 0 bases from V and 1 base from J, with 10 bases between. CDR3 length: 16 amino acids.

J is TRBJ1-5 and V is TRBV27; D not certain. Trimming took 10 bases from V and 3 from J, leaving 10 bases between them. The CDR3 length is 12 residues. Germline CDR1 MNHEY, CDR2 SMNVEV (reference sequence). For the CDR3, the DNA is TGTGCCACCAAAGGGTACAATCAGCCCCAGCATTTT. Protein product: CATKGYNQPQHF.

The CDR3 DNA is TGTGCCATCAGTGAGTCGAGTGTCAATGAGCAGTTCTTC. Translation: CAISESSVNEQFF. This rearrangement joins TRBV10-3 to TRBJ2-1; D is unclear. The CDR3 contains 13 residues. V was clipped by 0 bases and J by 6 bases, with 6 bases between them. The germline V gene has CDR1 ENHRY and CDR2 SYGVKD.

The rearrangement joins TRBV7-2 to TRBJ1-5; D unclear. CDR1 is SGHTA and CDR2 is FQGNSA in the germline V gene. The V and J ends lost 2 bases and 5 bases respectively, with 7 bases between them. The CDR3 runs 13 residues. CDR3 protein: CASSLWDDQPQHF. For the CDR3, the DNA is TGTGCCAGCAGCTTATGGGATGATCAGCCCCAGCATTTT.

To note about this clone: One junction end disagrees with the germline gene, perhaps due to a read error. The chain combines TRBV7-2 with TRBJ2-1; D is ambiguous. The CDR3 length is 11 residues. CDR1 and CDR2 from the germline V gene are SGHTA and FQGNSA. CDR3 bases: TGTGCCAGCCGCTTGAACAATGAGCAGTTCTTC. It yields the protein CASRLNNEQFF.

V usage is TRBV5-1 and J usage is TRBJ1-4; D gene unclear. This CDR3 is built from 13 residues. From germline, CDR1 is SGHRS and CDR2 YFSETQ. The germline V and J ends were trimmed by 1 base and 8 bases, with 9 bases remaining between them. The CDR3 region has the DNA TGCGCCAGCAGCTTGATGCCGAACGAAAAACTGTTTTTT. Translated, it gives CASSLMPNEKLFF.

This clone was seen just once. The CDR3 reads CASSLFGASNSPLHF. The CDR3 region has the DNA TGTGCCAGCAGCTTATTCGGAGCCTCCAATTCACCCCTCCACTTT. This chain connects TRBV7-2 to TRBJ1-6; no clear D. The length of the CDR3 is 15 residues. Between the trimmed V and J ends, which lost 2 bases and 7 bases, there was a span of 12 bases. Germline-derived CDR1 and CDR2 are SGHTA and FQGNSA.

The chain recombines TRBV18 with TRBJ2-1; 10 nucleotides line up with TRBD1. Germline V gene data show CDR1 as KGHSH and CDR2 as LQKENI. V dropped 3 bases and J dropped 6; count of bases not matched to a gene: 5. This CDR3 is built from 15 residues. CDR3 sequence: CASSPQDRGINEQFF. Written as DNA, the CDR3 is TGTGCCAGCTCACCCCAGGACAGGGGGATCAATGAGCAGTTCTTC.

The gene calls are TRBV11-2 and TRBJ2-7; D gene uncertain. Germline V CDR1 and CDR2: SGHAT, FQNNGV. This CDR3 is 12 amino acids long. Between the trimmed V and J ends, which lost 4 bases and 4 bases, there was a span of 8 bases. CDR3 residues: CASSYSGYEQYF. The CDR3 DNA is TGTGCCAGCAGCTACTCCGGTTACGAGCAGTACTTC.

The chain links TRBV7-8 to TRBJ2-1; D gene unclear. V was pared by 0 bases and J by 0 bases, with 15 bases between. From germline, CDR1 is SGHVS and CDR2 FQNEAQ. The CDR3 is 18 residues long. The CDR3 here is CASSLANYGSSSYNEQFF. CDR3 in DNA: TGTGCCAGCAGCTTAGCGAATTACGGCTCGAGCTCCTACAATGAGCAGTTCTTC.

This chain connects TRBV6-1 to TRBJ1-1; D call uncertain. In germline, CDR1 is MNHNS, CDR2 SASEGT. V was cut by 4 bases and J by 2 bases, with 5 bases left in between. The CDR3 is 12 amino acids. The CDR3 DNA reads TGTGCCAGCAGTGCCTTAAACACTGAAGCTTTCTTT. Amino acid sequence: CASSALNTEAFF.

The genes are TRBV19 and TRBJ1-4, with D unresolved. The germline V gene encodes CDR1 LNHDA and CDR2 SQIVND (reference sequence). Trimming removed 10 bases at V and 0 bases at J, with 15 bases between. The CDR3 length is 15 residues. CDR3 amino acids: CATNKHSATNEKLFF. For the CDR3, the DNA is TGTGCCACTAATAAGCACAGTGCAACTAATGAAAAACTGTTTTTT. The full variable domain, in which reference TRBV19 and TRBJ1-4 provide the parts outside the CDR3, is DGGITQSPKYLFRKEGQNVTLSCEQNLNHDAMYWYRQDPGQGLRLIYYSQIVNDFQKGDIAEGYSVSREKKESFPLTVTSAQKNPTAFYLCATNKHSATNEKLFFGSGTQLSVL.